The 27 T cell receptor beta chains given below trace back to one sample, sequenced in a study of T cell changes during pregnancy in multiple sclerosis (dated by TCRdb to between 2019 and 2020). Library method: the immunoSEQ multiplex PCR assay. The immuneACCESS repertoire file appears here via TCRdb, limited to in-frame rearrangements. These files lack a portion of the clones; in checked studies, under half of the deficit traces to unresolved V genes, and the cause of the others is not known. In all, the sample holds about 17,000 clones, and more than 70% of those were seen once. Of the sample, over 15% falls within the top ten clones. Sample: CD8+ T cells from peripheral blood mononuclear cells, taken in the third trimester of pregnancy. The source of these receptors is a female donor in good health, enrolled as a control in a pregnancy study.

CDR3 loop: CASSLTGTLSSYNEQFF. For the CDR3, the DNA is TGTGCCAGCAGCCTAACCGGGACTCTCAGCTCCTACAATGAGCAGTTCTTC. The chain has TRBV11-3 and TRBJ2-1, with a tentative D call TRBD2 (6 bases). Trimming took off 5 bases at V and 0 bases at J, with 17 bases between the two ends. The germline V gene has CDR1 SGHNT and CDR2 YENEEA. The CDR3 is 17 residues long.

The V and J genes are TRBV16 and TRBJ1-2; 10 bases line up with TRBD1. The V gene end was trimmed by 3 bases and the J gene end by 4 bases; junction bases not matched to a gene: 2. The V gene's germline CDR1 is KGHSY and CDR2 FQNENV. The CDR3 loop spans 14 amino acids. Here the CDR3 reads CASSQGQGTYGYTF. CDR3 coding DNA: TGTGCCAGCAGCCAGGGACAGGGGACCTATGGCTACACCTTC. Full variable domain (rest looked up from reference TRBV16 and TRBJ1-2): GEEVAQTPKHLVRGEGQKAKLYCAPIKGHSYVFWYQQVLKNEFKFLISFQNENVFDETGMPKERFSAKCLPNSPCSLEIQATKLEDSAVYFCASSQGQGTYGYTFGSGTRLTVV.

The rearrangement uses TRBV6-5 and TRBJ2-7, with TRBD1 as a possible D gene (5 bases). The germline V gene has CDR1 MNHEY and CDR2 SVGAGI. V gave up 2 bases and J gave up 3 bases, with 14 bases separating them. There are 15 residues in the CDR3. For the CDR3, the DNA is TGTGCCAGCAGTTACAATCGGGCCAGGGACTACGAGCAGTACTTC. It codes for CASSYNRARDYEQYF.

This clone appeared once. V usage is TRBV5-8 and J usage is TRBJ2-1; possibly TRBD2 for D (5 bases). The germline CDR1 and CDR2 sequences are SGHTS and YDEGEE. Trimming removed 4 bases at V and 3 bases at J, with 14 bases between. The CDR3 runs to 15 residues. CDR3 residues: CASSPVISVYNEQFF. As DNA, the CDR3 is TGTGCCAGCAGCCCCGTGATTAGCGTCTACAATGAGCAGTTCTTC.

J is TRBJ2-1 and V is TRBV7-9, with 7 bases fitting TRBD1. V was pared by 5 bases and J by 4 bases, with 11 bases of the junction left unmatched. Germline V lookup: CDR1 SEHNR, CDR2 FQNEAQ (reference sequence). The CDR3 has 16 residues. CDR3 sequence (DNA): TGTGCCAGCAGCGGGACCGGGACAGCTAAATACAATGAGCAGTTCTTC. It translates to CASSGTGTAKYNEQFF.

The rearrangement links TRBV11-2 to TRBJ2-7; 7 bases are shared with TRBD1. There are 14 residues in the CDR3. Germline V CDR1 and CDR2: SGHAT, FQNNGV. V trimming: 5 bases; J trimming: 3 bases; junction bases outside the gene matches: 7. The CDR3 reads CASSPGTDYYEQYF. DNA for the CDR3: TGTGCCAGCAGCCCAGGGACAGATTACTACGAGCAGTACTTC. The complete variable domain, with remaining parts taken from reference TRBV11-2 and TRBJ2-7, reads EAGVAQSPRYKIIEKRQSVAFWCNPISGHATLYWYQQILGQGPKLLIQFQNNGVVDDSQLPKDRFSAERLKGVDSTLKIQPAKLEDSAVYLCASSPGTDYYEQYFGPGTRLTVT.

CDR3 sequence reads: CASSVGEATGYGYTF. The CDR3 bases are TGTGCCAGCAGCGTTGGTGAGGCTACGGGTTATGGCTACACCTTC. This chain uses TRBV9 with TRBJ1-2; D remains unclear. V dropped 2 bases and J dropped 5 bases, with 16 bases sitting between them. CDR3 size: 15 residues. Germline-derived CDR1 and CDR2 are SGDLS and YYNGEE. Based on the CDR3 plus reference TRBV9 and TRBJ1-2, the full variable domain is DSGVTQTPKHLITATGQRVTLRCSPRSGDLSVYWYQQSLDQGLQFLIQYYNGEERAKGNILERFSAQQFPDLHSELNLSSLELGDSALYFCASSVGEATGYGYTFGSGTRLTVV.

The chain recombines TRBV19 with TRBJ2-7; the match to TRBD1 covers 11 bases. V dropped 5 bases and J dropped 0; count of bases not matched to a gene: 12. The CDR3 covers 18 residues. Germline loops: CDR1 LNHDA, CDR2 SQIVND (reference sequence). The CDR3 loop reads CASSPARTGGLSSYEQYF. The CDR3 nucleotides read TGTGCCAGTAGTCCCGCGCGGACAGGGGGCCTCAGCTCCTACGAGCAGTACTTC.

For the CDR3, the DNA is TGTGCCAGCAGCCTTAGCGGGAGGATAAATGAGCAGTTCTTC. Translation gives CASSLSGRINEQFF. The J gene is TRBJ2-1, the V gene TRBV27; 10 bases line up with TRBD2. Germline V gene sequence: CDR1 MNHEY, CDR2 SMNVEV (reference sequence). The CDR3 spans 14 residues. After removal of 6 bases from V and 7 bases from J, the junction contained 6 bases not matched to a gene.

V is TRBV4-2 and J is TRBJ1-2; TRBD1 might be the D (6 bases). Germline V gene data show CDR1 as LGHNA and CDR2 as YNFKEQ. The V gene lost 0 bases and the J gene lost 4 bases, with 15 bases spanning the gap. The CDR3 loop spans 16 amino acids. CDR3 region: CASSQDMGGAFYGYTF. CDR3 nucleotides: TGTGCCAGCAGCCAAGATATGGGGGGGGCCTTCTATGGCTACACCTTC.

This chain uses TRBV5-6 with TRBJ1-2; D might be TRBD1 (6 bases). The CDR3 is made up of 13 amino acids. The V end lost 7 bases, the J end lost 4 bases, and 14 bases lay between the germline ends. CDR1 is SGHDT and CDR2 is YYEEEE in the germline V gene. The CDR3 is CASDIGGGYGYTF. Here the CDR3 DNA reads TGTGCCAGCGACATAGGGGGGGGCTATGGCTACACCTTC.

V is TRBV4-1 and J is TRBJ2-7; 8 positions match TRBD1. Trimming removed 2 bases from V and 3 bases from J; junction bases left unmatched: 6. The CDR3 extends over 15 amino acids. The germline gives CDR1 MGHRA, CDR2 YSYEKL. This CDR3 is CASSQPGTGRYEQYF. The DNA of the CDR3 is TGCGCCAGCAGCCAACCCGGGACAGGTCGCTACGAGCAGTACTTC.

The rearrangement uses TRBV29-1 and TRBJ2-2; TRBD2 matches at 9 bases. The CDR3 covers 15 residues. The V segment lost 7 bases and the J segment 5 bases; nucleotides outside the gene matches: 11. Germline V lookup: CDR1 SQVTM, CDR2 ANQGSEA. As DNA, the CDR3 is TGCAGCGCCATCGGGGCGGGAGGGCCAACCGGGGAGCTGTTTTTT. Translating it yields CSAIGAGGPTGELFF.

This clone is deemed medium-sized (0.01 to 0.1%). The rearrangement links TRBV6-1 to TRBJ1-1, with TRBD1 matching 9 bases. Trimming cost V 5 bases and J 3 bases; bases outside gene matches: 4. CDR1 is MNHNS and CDR2 is SASEGT in the germline V gene. The CDR3 is 14 residues long. CDR3: CASSTRTGDTEAFF. CDR3 bases: TGTGCCAGCAGTACCCGGACAGGGGACACTGAAGCTTTCTTT.

The V and J genes are TRBV29-1 and TRBJ2-2; maybe TRBD1 (5 bases). This CDR3 comprises 12 residues. V was pared by 7 bases and J by 1 base, with 7 bases between. Germline V gene data show CDR1 as SQVTM and CDR2 as ANQGSEA. CDR3 protein: CSATGNTGELFF. The CDR3 DNA follows: TGCAGCGCCACAGGGAACACCGGGGAGCTGTTTTTT.

CDR3 loop: CAGQGVTGELFF. The CDR3 bases are TGTGCCGGGCAGGGGGTCACCGGGGAGCTGTTTTTT. V gene TRBV5-4 combines with J gene TRBJ2-2; 7 bases align to TRBD1. V was clipped by 10 bases and J by 4 bases; unmatched bases: 4. CDR3 size: 12 residues. Germline loops: CDR1 SGHNT, CDR2 YYREEE (reference sequence). Based on the CDR3 plus reference TRBV5-4 and TRBJ2-2, the full variable domain is ETGVTQSPTHLIKTRGQQVTLRCSSQSGHNTVSWYQQALGQGPQFIFQYYREEENGRGNFPPRFSGLQFPNYSSELNVNALELDDSALYLCAGQGVTGELFFGEGSRLTVL.

The chain links TRBV6-5 to TRBJ2-1; 8 bases agree with TRBD1. The CDR3 contains 16 residues. V shed 2 bases, J shed 2 bases, and the junction held 5 bases outside the gene matches. Germline V gene data show CDR1 as MNHEY and CDR2 as SVGAGI. As DNA, the CDR3 is TGTGCCAGCAGTTACAAGGGACAGGATACCTACAATGAGCAGTTCTTC. This gives the protein CASSYKGQDTYNEQFF.

The chain uses TRBV4-3 and TRBJ2-7, with TRBD1 matching over 11 bases. The CDR3 spans 18 residues. Trimming removed 4 bases from V and 0 bases from J; junction bases left unmatched: 11. Germline V lookup: CDR1 LGHNA, CDR2 YSLEER. The CDR3: CASSRTSPGTGGSYEQYF. CDR3 sequence (DNA): TGCGCCAGCAGCCGTACCTCTCCCGGGACAGGGGGCTCCTACGAGCAGTACTTC.

The V gene is TRBV6-1, the J gene TRBJ1-1, with D maybe TRBD1 (5 bases). CDR1 is MNHNS, CDR2 SASEGT, per germline. This CDR3 comprises 16 residues. V was cut by 2 bases and J by 1 base, with 14 bases left in between. The CDR3 loop reads CASSEFDAGGNTEAFF. CDR3 bases: TGTGCCAGCAGTGAATTCGATGCGGGGGGGAACACTGAAGCTTTCTTT.

The rearrangement uses TRBV10-3 and TRBJ2-7; 8 bases are shared with TRBD2. The germline gives CDR1 ENHRY, CDR2 SYGVKD. The CDR3 spans 15 residues. After removal of 2 bases from V and 4 bases from J, the junction contained 7 bases not matched to a gene. The CDR3 loop reads CAISERTSGLYEQYF. As DNA, the CDR3 is TGTGCCATCAGTGAGAGAACTAGCGGTTTATACGAGCAGTACTTC.

The chain recombines TRBV4-3 with TRBJ1-2; D gene unclear. The CDR3 totals 16 residues. V was clipped by 0 bases and J by 0 bases, with 11 bases between them. CDR1 is LGHNA and CDR2 is YSLEER in the germline V gene. CDR3 sequence (DNA): TGCGCCAGCAGCCAAGATTCGCGGTCTACTAACTATGGCTACACCTTC. Translating gives CASSQDSRSTNYGYTF.

The chain joins TRBV30 to TRBJ2-2; weak D call: TRBD2 (6 bases). This CDR3 has 14 amino acids. V was pared by 3 bases and J by 1 base, with 9 bases between. Germline CDR1 and CDR2: GTSNPN and SVGIG (reference sequence). The DNA of the CDR3 is TGTGCCTGGAGCTCGGGACTGAACACCGGGGAGCTGTTTTTT. Residues: CAWSSGLNTGELFF.

This clone was seen a handful of times. The chain uses TRBV29-1 and TRBJ2-2, with TRBD1 matching 7 bases. There are 16 residues in the CDR3. The J segment lost 7 bases and the V segment lost 6 bases, leaving 17 bases of the junction unmatched. The germline CDR1 and CDR2 sequences are SQVTM and ANQGSEA. The CDR3 here is CSVPTERTGRGGELFF. The CDR3 DNA reads TGCAGCGTCCCCACGGAGAGGACAGGACGAGGCGGGGAGCTGTTTTTT.

The chain has TRBV30 and TRBJ1-2; no clear D gene. The CDR3 runs 13 residues. Trimming cost V 3 bases and J 4 bases, with 12 bases left between them. Germline assignment: CDR1 GTSNPN and CDR2 SVGIG (reference sequence). The CDR3 spells CAWSEGGTYGYTF. As DNA, the CDR3 is TGTGCCTGGAGCGAGGGAGGAACCTATGGCTACACCTTC.

The CDR3 DNA reads TGTGCCAGCTCACCGTTTAGGGACACCTCCTACAATGAGCAGTTCTTC. It specifies CASSPFRDTSYNEQFF. The chain is built from TRBV18 and TRBJ2-1, with D possibly matching TRBD1 (6 bases). The CDR3 extends over 16 amino acids. Trimming cost V 3 bases and J 0 bases, with 12 bases left between them. CDR1 and CDR2 from the germline V gene are KGHSH and LQKENI.

This sequence joins TRBV7-2 and TRBJ2-3, with TRBD2 identical over 7 bases. Losses at the gene ends were 8 bases for V and 2 bases for J; bases not matched to a gene: 10. Germline V gives CDR1 SGHTA, CDR2 FQGNSA. This CDR3 comprises 15 residues. Here the CDR3 reads CASPPLSGATDTQYF. The DNA for the CDR3 is TGTGCCAGCCCCCCCCTCAGCGGGGCCACAGATACGCAGTATTTT. The full variable domain, completed using reference TRBV7-2 and TRBJ2-3, is GAGVSQSPSNKVTEKGKDVELRCDPISGHTALYWYRQSLGQGLEFLIYFQGNSAPDKSGLPSDRFSAERTGGSVSTLTIQRTQQEDSAVYLCASPPLSGATDTQYFGPGTRLTVL.

This clone was counted only a few times. The chain employs TRBV30 and TRBJ2-7; tentative D call: TRBD1 (6 bases). This CDR3 is 14 amino acids long. V shed 3 bases and J shed 2 bases, with 14 bases lying between them. Germline V lookup: CDR1 GTSNPN, CDR2 SVGIG (reference sequence). Here the CDR3 reads CAWRWGAGAYEQYF. The CDR3 DNA is TGTGCCTGGAGGTGGGGCGCAGGGGCCTACGAGCAGTACTTC. Together with reference TRBV30 and TRBJ2-7, the CDR3 gives the full variable domain: SQTIHQWPATLVQPVGSPLSLECTVEGTSNPNLYWYRQAAGRGLQLLFYSVGIGQISSEVPQNLSASRPQDRQFILSSKKLLLSDSGFYLCAWRWGAGAYEQYFGPGTRLTVT.